The next 30 T cell receptor beta chains were all read from a single sample in a study of T cells in Graves' hyperthyroidism and ophthalmopathy. Amplified TCR beta CDR3 regions derived from RNA transcripts. Primed by the HTBI set, a first-round RT-PCR was run on the TCR CDR3. TCRdb itself ran the multiplex PCR reads through MiXCR, one entry per CDR3 protein. The top ten hold 6.5% to 9% of the sample, which has around 600,000 distinct CDR3 sequences, 13% to 15% seen once. The specimen sequenced was blood. The receptors come from a young woman with Graves' ophthalmopathy.

This clonotype was counted only a few times. This chain links TRBV30 with TRBJ2-5, with D possibly being TRBD2 (6 bases). CDR1 and CDR2 from the germline V gene are GTSNPN and SVGIG (reference sequence). The CDR3 covers 15 residues. Trimming stripped 0 bases from V and 4 bases from J, with 15 bases between. The DNA of the CDR3 is TGTGCCTGGAGTGTACTATCGGGAGTAGGAGAGACCCAGTACTTC. Residues: CAWSVLSGVGETQYF.

The CDR3 region has the DNA TGCAGTGCGTTACTCTTCGAGCGGGGGGAAGCTTTCTTT. It specifies CSALLFERGEAFF. The rearrangement uses TRBV20-1 and TRBJ1-1; perhaps TRBD1 as D (5 bases). This CDR3 contains 13 residues. Germline lookup yields CDR1 DFQATT and CDR2 SNEGSKA (reference sequence). V dropped 6 bases and J dropped 8 bases, with 19 bases sitting between them.

This sequence joins TRBV7-9 and TRBJ1-2; D is unclear. From germline, CDR1 is SEHNR and CDR2 FQNEAQ (reference sequence). Trimming shortened V by 5 bases and J by 6 bases, and 13 bases separated the two germline ends. There are 13 residues in the CDR3. CDR3 nucleotide sequence: TGTGCCAGCAGCCAGATTAGGTTAGATGGCTACACCTTC. Protein: CASSQIRLDGYTF.

This clonotype showed up many times. The chain combines TRBV27 with TRBJ1-1; D is uncertain. This CDR3 spans 14 amino acids. V dropped 3 bases and J dropped 0 bases, with 8 bases sitting between them. Germline values: CDR1 MNHEY, CDR2 SMNVEV (reference sequence). The CDR3 here is CASSFRPLNTEAFF. The DNA for the CDR3 is TGTGCCAGCAGTTTTAGACCGCTGAACACTGAAGCTTTCTTT.

This sequence joins TRBV9 and TRBJ1-2, with D perhaps TRBD1 (5 bases). The CDR3 is 13 residues long. The V and J ends lost 6 bases and 5 bases respectively, with 14 bases between them. Germline CDR1 SGDLS, CDR2 YYNGEE. The CDR3 sequence: CASTYGDGYGYTF. CDR3 sequence (DNA): TGTGCCAGCACCTACGGGGACGGATATGGCTACACCTTC.

This clonotype was picked up many times. The rearrangement uses TRBV28 and TRBJ1-2, with 11 positions matching TRBD1. V lost 6 bases, J lost 5 bases, and 5 bases stayed unmatched. This CDR3 contains 14 residues. Germline loops: CDR1 MDHEN, CDR2 SYDVKM. This CDR3 reads CASSPDRGPYGYTF. The CDR3 DNA reads TGTGCCAGCAGCCCGGACAGGGGGCCATATGGCTACACCTTC.

This clonotype was seen many times. The rearrangement links TRBV5-5 to TRBJ1-1; D might be TRBD1 (5 bases). CDR1 SGHKS and CDR2 YYEKEE come from the germline V gene (reference sequence). The CDR3 consists of 16 residues. Trimming removed 0 bases at V and 3 bases at J, with 15 bases between. CDR3: CASSLDSTGVDTEAFF. CDR3 DNA: TGTGCCAGCAGCTTGGATTCGACGGGGGTGGACACTGAAGCTTTCTTT.

With respect to this clonotype: A much larger clone lies one base from this, so it may be a read error. The V gene is TRBV2, the J gene TRBJ2-2; D unclear. Germline lookup yields CDR1 SNHLY and CDR2 FYNNEI. This CDR3 has 15 residues. CDR3 bases: TGTGCCAACAGTGAGAGTTGGGCGAACACCGGGGAGCTGTTTTTT. Its protein is CANSESWANTGELFF.

The sample holds a few counts of this clonotype. The chain carries TRBV3-1 and TRBJ1-2; TRBD1 aligns across 12 bases. This CDR3 region has 16 residues. Germline CDR1 is LGHDT and CDR2 is YNNKEL (reference sequence). V dropped 0 bases and J dropped 4; count of bases not matched to a gene: 3. The CDR3 bases are TGTGCCAGCAGCCAAGAGGGACAGGGGGCGGTCTATGGCTACACCTTC. Translated, it gives CASSQEGQGAVYGYTF.

This clonotype was counted once. A single base separates this from a much larger clone, so it may be a read error. The rearrangement links TRBV2 to TRBJ2-5, with 7 bases matching TRBD1. Germline loops: CDR1 SNHLY, CDR2 FYNNEI. The CDR3 extends over 14 amino acids. CDR3 region: CASSLTDRAETRYF. The CDR3 region has the DNA TGTGCCAGCAGTTTGACTGACAGGGCAGAGACCCGGTACTTC. Full variable domain (outside the CDR3, taken from reference TRBV2 and TRBJ2-5): EPEVTQTPSHQVTQMGQEVILRCVPISNHLYFYWYRQILGQKVEFLVSFYNNEISEKSEIFDDQFSVERPDGSNFTLKIRSTKLEDSAMYFCASSLTDRAETRYFGPGTRLLVL.

This clonotype showed up many times. J is TRBJ2-1 and V is TRBV20-1; D gene ambiguous. Germline V gene lookup returns CDR1 DFQATT and CDR2 SNEGSKA (reference sequence). The ends were cut back, 1 base at V and 0 bases at J, with 7 bases in the middle. The CDR3 is made up of 14 amino acids. The DNA of the CDR3 is TGCAGTGCTAGAGGGGATGGCTCCTACAATGAGCAGTTCTTC. Translation gives CSARGDGSYNEQFF.

In its sample, this clonotype was seen many times. The chain is built from TRBV20-1 and TRBJ1-4; 7 bases agree with TRBD1. The CDR3 has 14 residues. The germline CDR1 and CDR2 sequences are DFQATT and SNEGSKA (reference sequence). Germline trimming cut 3 bases from V and 1 base from J; bases unmatched to any gene: 2. The CDR3 region is CSARAGGTNEKLFF. Written as DNA, the CDR3 is TGCAGTGCTAGGGCAGGGGGAACTAATGAAAAACTGTTTTTT.

This clonotype has at least ten counts. This chain connects TRBV24-1 to TRBJ2-7, with D unclear. Trimming cost V 7 bases and J 3 bases, with 15 bases left between them. This CDR3 has 14 amino acids. The germline V gene has CDR1 KGHDR and CDR2 SFDVKD. CDR3 sequence reads: CATSPTDSIYEQYF. As DNA, the CDR3 is TGTGCCACCAGCCCGACGGATTCAATCTACGAGCAGTACTTC.

This clonotype showed up just a few times. This may stem from a read error, because a much larger clone lies one nucleotide away. The V call is TRBV28, the J call TRBJ1-1; unclear D gene. Germline CDR1 reads MDHEN; CDR2 reads SYDVKM. This CDR3 is 15 amino acids long. CDR3 nucleotides: TGTGCCGGCAGTTTAAAGCCCCGGGTGAACACTGAAGCTTTCTTT. This codes for CAGSLKPRVNTEAFF. Based on the CDR3 plus reference TRBV28 and TRBJ1-1, the full variable domain is DVKVTQSSRYLVKRTGEKVFLECVQDMDHENMFWYRQDPGLGLRLIYFSYDVKMKEKGDIPEGYSVSREKKERFSLILESASTNQTSMYLCAGSLKPRVNTEAFFGQGTRLTVV.

This clonotype was seen ten or more times. V gene TRBV30 combines with J gene TRBJ2-4, with D tentatively TRBD2 (7 bases). The CDR3 loop spans 13 amino acids. Between the trimmed V and J ends, which lost 3 bases and 6 bases, there was a span of 12 bases. Per the germline V gene, CDR1 is GTSNPN and CDR2 is SVGIG (reference sequence). The CDR3 DNA is TGTGCCTGGAGGAGGGGGGGAGGAAACATTCAGTACTTC. Amino acid sequence: CAWRRGGGNIQYF.

Ten or more counts support this clonotype. The chain couples TRBV5-1 to TRBJ2-2; 8 bases agree with TRBD2. V was pared by 0 bases and J by 5 bases, with 6 bases of the junction left unmatched. CDR3 length: 16 amino acids. The germline V gene has CDR1 SGHRS and CDR2 YFSETQ. The CDR3 is CASSLVSGIGTGELFF. CDR3 nucleotide sequence: TGCGCCAGCAGCTTGGTTAGCGGGATCGGAACCGGGGAGCTGTTTTTT.

The sample holds a few counts of this clonotype. V is TRBV5-1 and J is TRBJ1-2; unclear D gene. Trimming left V 2 bases short and J 1 base short, with 9 bases between. Germline lookup yields CDR1 SGHRS and CDR2 YFSETQ. CDR3 length: 14 residues. DNA of the CDR3: TGCGCCAGCAGCTTAGGTCCTGGTAACTATGGCTACACCTTC. Translating gives CASSLGPGNYGYTF.

The chain uses TRBV5-1 and TRBJ2-7, with 7 positions matching TRBD2. The ends lost 1 base at V and 6 bases at J; junction bases unmatched: 7. CDR3 size: 14 residues. Looked up from germline, CDR1 is SGHRS and CDR2 is YFSETQ. The CDR3 nucleotides read TGCGCCAGCAGCTTGTGGGCGGGGGAGGGCGAGCAGTACTTC. Protein product: CASSLWAGEGEQYF.

Many counts were recorded for this clonotype. The V call is TRBV2, the J call TRBJ2-2; TRBD2 matches at 12 bases. Losses at the gene ends were 6 bases for V and 6 bases for J; bases not matched to a gene: 8. Germline loops: CDR1 SNHLY, CDR2 FYNNEI. CDR3 size: 16 residues. The CDR3 loop reads CASSATSGRSSGELFF. The CDR3 nucleotides are TGTGCCAGCAGCGCTACTAGCGGGAGGAGTTCCGGGGAGCTGTTTTTT.

Regarding this clonotype: At one of its ends the junction is not consistent with the germline gene, which may arise from a read error. The chain recombines TRBV25-1 with TRBJ2-1; 10 nucleotides align to TRBD1. This CDR3 comprises 18 residues. Germline V gene data show CDR1 as MGHDK and CDR2 as SYGVNS. Here the CDR3 reads CASGERRVGTGDYNEQFF. CDR3 DNA: TGTGCCAGCGGTGAACGCCGTGTGGGGACAGGGGACTACAATGAGCAGTTCTTC. The full variable domain, in which reference TRBV25-1 and TRBJ2-1 provide the parts outside the CDR3, is EADIYQTPRYLVIGTGKKITLECSQTMGHDKMYWYQQDPGMELHLIHYSYGVNSTEKGDLSSESTVSRIRTEHFPLTLESARPSHTSQYLCASGERRVGTGDYNEQFFGPGTRLTVL.

About this clonotype itself: A much bigger clone sits one base away, suggesting this may be a read error. The chain recombines TRBV10-3 with TRBJ2-3, with 10 nucleotides matching TRBD2. Germline CDR1 ENHRY, CDR2 SYGVKD. The length of the CDR3 is 17 residues. The CDR3 spells CATSELRTSGYTDTQYF. The CDR3 DNA follows: TGTGCCACCAGTGAGTTACGGACTAGCGGATACACAGATACGCAGTATTTT.

This clonotype was observed a few times. The chain recombines TRBV24-1 with TRBJ1-1, with D unclear. Looked up from germline, CDR1 is KGHDR and CDR2 is SFDVKD. V lost 7 bases, J lost 0 bases, and 8 bases lay in between. CDR3 length: 13 residues. The CDR3 bases are TGTGCCACCAGAAAAGACCTGAACACTGAAGCTTTCTTT. This codes for CATRKDLNTEAFF.

The chain is built from TRBV20-1 and TRBJ2-2; 10 bases are shared with TRBD2. Unmatched junction bases numbered 14, after V lost 3 bases and J lost 4 bases. Germline CDR1 and CDR2: DFQATT and SNEGSKA (reference sequence). The CDR3 covers 18 residues. CDR3 nucleotide sequence: TGCAGTGCTAGGCCCGGGGGAGCGGGAGGGGGGCTCACCGGGGAGCTGTTTTTT. Its protein product is CSARPGGAGGGLTGELFF.

This clonotype was seen only a few times. This chain connects TRBV19 to TRBJ1-1; D is uncertain. CDR1 and CDR2 from the germline V gene are LNHDA and SQIVND (reference sequence). The CDR3 covers 13 residues. V was cut by 6 bases and J by 1 base, with 9 bases left in between. The CDR3 reads CASRSDSNTEAFF. Here the CDR3 DNA reads TGTGCCAGTAGGAGCGATTCGAACACTGAAGCTTTCTTT.

This clonotype came up a few times. V and J are TRBV19 and TRBJ1-5; D perhaps matches TRBD1 (5 bases). CDR3 length: 16 amino acids. The ends were cut back, 1 base at V and 5 bases at J, with 15 bases in the middle. CDR1 is LNHDA, CDR2 SQIVND, per germline (reference sequence). The CDR3 nucleotides are TGTGCCAGTAGTATAGGGACCCACAGGACTGATCAGCCCCAGCATTTT. Its translation: CASSIGTHRTDQPQHF.

The chain recombines TRBV4-2 with TRBJ2-7, with a possible D match to TRBD2 (5 bases). The CDR3 length is 17 residues. The germline CDR1 and CDR2 sequences are LGHNA and YNFKEQ. Trimming left V 0 bases short and J 3 bases short, with 18 bases between. This chain's CDR3 is CASSQDPTPATSYEQYF. The DNA of the CDR3 is TGTGCCAGCAGCCAAGACCCCACGCCGGCCACTAGCTACGAGCAGTACTTC.

This clonotype was detected only a few times. The rearrangement joins TRBV11-1 to TRBJ1-6, with 8 bases lining up with TRBD1. Unmatched junction bases numbered 8, after V lost 5 bases and J lost 8 bases. Per the germline V gene, CDR1 is SGHAT and CDR2 is FQDESV (reference sequence). The CDR3 totals 15 residues. The CDR3 protein is CASSPGQATHSPLHF. CDR3 DNA sequence: TGTGCCAGCAGCCCGGGACAGGCGACCCATTCACCCCTCCACTTT. Using reference TRBV11-1 and TRBJ1-6 for the parts outside the CDR3, the full variable domain is EAEVAQSPRYKITEKSQAVAFWCDPISGHATLYWYRQILGQGPELLVQFQDESVVDDSQLPKDRFSAERLKGVDSTLKIQPAELGDSAMYLCASSPGQATHSPLHFGNGTRLTVT.

This clonotype was seen repeatedly, ten times or more. The rearrangement joins TRBV20-1 to TRBJ2-5; TRBD1 aligns across 7 bases. V lost 3 bases to trimming and J lost 11 bases; unmatched junction nucleotides: 9. Germline CDR1 and CDR2: DFQATT and SNEGSKA (reference sequence). The CDR3 sequence is 12 residues long. The CDR3 loop is CSASPGTERQYF. As DNA, the CDR3 is TGCAGTGCTAGTCCCGGGACAGAGAGACAGTACTTC.

The rearrangement uses TRBV29-1 and TRBJ2-7; the match to TRBD2 covers 16 bases. The CDR3 contains 16 residues. CDR1 and CDR2 from the germline V gene are SQVTM and ANQGSEA. The V segment lost 3 bases and the J segment 1 base; nucleotides outside the gene matches: 3. CDR3 sequence: CSVEGLAGGLSYEQYF. The CDR3 DNA follows: TGCAGCGTTGAGGGACTAGCGGGAGGGCTATCCTACGAGCAGTACTTC.

This clonotype was seen a handful of times. The rearrangement links TRBV4-3 to TRBJ1-3; no definite D call. Per the germline V gene, CDR1 is LGHNA and CDR2 is YSLEER. The CDR3 has 16 amino acids. The V gene lost 1 base and the J gene lost 2 bases, with 12 bases spanning the gap. CDR3: CASSQGLGAAGNTIYF. The CDR3 DNA reads TGCGCCAGCAGCCAAGGTTTAGGAGCTGCTGGAAACACCATATATTTT.